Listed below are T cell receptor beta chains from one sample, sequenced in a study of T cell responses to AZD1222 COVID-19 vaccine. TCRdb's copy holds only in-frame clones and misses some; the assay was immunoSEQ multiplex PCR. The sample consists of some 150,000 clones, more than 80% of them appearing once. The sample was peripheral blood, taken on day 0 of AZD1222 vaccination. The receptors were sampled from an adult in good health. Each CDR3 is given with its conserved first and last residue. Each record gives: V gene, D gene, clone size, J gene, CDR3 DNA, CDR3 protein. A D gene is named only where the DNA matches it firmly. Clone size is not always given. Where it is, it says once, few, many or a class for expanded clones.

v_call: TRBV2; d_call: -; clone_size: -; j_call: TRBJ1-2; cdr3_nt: TGTGCCAGCAGTCCCGATTCTGGCCGGGGCTACACCTTC; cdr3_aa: CASSPDSGRGYTF
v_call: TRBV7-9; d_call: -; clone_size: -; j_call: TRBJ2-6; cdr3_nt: TGTGCCAGCAGCTTAGTGGCAGGGTCAAGCTCTGGGGCCAACGTCCTGACTTTC; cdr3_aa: CASSLVAGSSSGANVLTF
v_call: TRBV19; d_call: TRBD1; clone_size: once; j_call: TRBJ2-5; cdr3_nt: TGTGCCAGTAGTGATAGGGACAGCCTCCAAGAGACCCAGTACTTC; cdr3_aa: CASSDRDSLQETQYF
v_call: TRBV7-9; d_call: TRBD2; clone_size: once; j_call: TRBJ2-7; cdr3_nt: TGTGCCAGCAGCTATGGGACTAGCGGGATAACGGACGAGCAGTACTTC; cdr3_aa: CASSYGTSGITDEQYF
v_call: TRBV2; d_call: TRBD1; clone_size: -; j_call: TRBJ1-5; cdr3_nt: TGTGCCAGCAGTGAAGTGACAGGGTCTAATCAGCCCCAGCATTTT; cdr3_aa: CASSEVTGSNQPQHF
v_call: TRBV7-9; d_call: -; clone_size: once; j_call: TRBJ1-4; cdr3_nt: TGTGCCAGCAGCTTCGGGACTCTAACAACTAATGAAAAACTGTTTTTT; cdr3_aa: CASSFGTLTTNEKLFF
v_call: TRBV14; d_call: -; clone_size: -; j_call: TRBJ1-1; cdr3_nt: TGTGCCAGCAGCCTCCCAGGGATGAACACTGAAGCTTTCTTT; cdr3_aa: CASSLPGMNTEAFF
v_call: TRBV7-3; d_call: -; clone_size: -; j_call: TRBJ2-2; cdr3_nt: TGTGCCAGCAGCCTCGGGACCGGGGAGCTGTTTTTT; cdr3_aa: CASSLGTGELFF
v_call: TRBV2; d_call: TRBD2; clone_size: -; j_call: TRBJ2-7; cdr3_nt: TGTGCCAGCAGCCGACTAGCGGGAGTCGACGAGCAGTACTTC; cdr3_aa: CASSRLAGVDEQYF
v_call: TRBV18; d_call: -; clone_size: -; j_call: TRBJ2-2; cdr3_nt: TGTGCCAGCTCACCGTCCGCCACCGGGGAGCTGTTTTTT; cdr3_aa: CASSPSATGELFF
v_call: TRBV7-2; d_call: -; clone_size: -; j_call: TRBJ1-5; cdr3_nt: TGTGCCAGCAGCCCCCAGGCGGAGAATCAGCCCCAGCATTTT; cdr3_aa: CASSPQAENQPQHF
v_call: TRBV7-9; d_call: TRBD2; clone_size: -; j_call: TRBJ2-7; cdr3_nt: TGTGCCAGCAGCCCTAGCGGGGAGCCCTACGAGCAGTACTTC; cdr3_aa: CASSPSGEPYEQYF
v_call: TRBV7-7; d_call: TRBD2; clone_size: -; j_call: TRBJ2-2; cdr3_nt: TGTGCTAGCGGGGGGCAGATAGAGAACACCGGGGAGCTGTTTTTT; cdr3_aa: CASGGQIENTGELFF
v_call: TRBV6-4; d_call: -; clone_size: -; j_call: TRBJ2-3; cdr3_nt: TGTGCCAGCAAGGCGGCTCATAGCACAGATACGCAGTATTTT; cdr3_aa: CASKAAHSTDTQYF